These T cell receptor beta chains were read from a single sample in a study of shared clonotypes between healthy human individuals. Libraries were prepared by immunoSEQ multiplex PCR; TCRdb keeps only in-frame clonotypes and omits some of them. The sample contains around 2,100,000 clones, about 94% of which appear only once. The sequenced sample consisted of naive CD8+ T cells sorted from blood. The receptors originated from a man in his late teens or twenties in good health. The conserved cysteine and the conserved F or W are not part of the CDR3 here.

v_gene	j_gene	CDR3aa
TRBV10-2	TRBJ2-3	ASTGGRGTDTQY
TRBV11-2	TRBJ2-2	ASSLGFANTGELF
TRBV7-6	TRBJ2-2	ASSPEGGELF
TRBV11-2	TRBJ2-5	ASSPFPGTSEETQY
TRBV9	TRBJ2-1	ASSTPHPSGRAFEQF
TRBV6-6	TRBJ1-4	ASSYSTGLELF
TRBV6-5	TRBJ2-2	ASSYGDGNTGELF
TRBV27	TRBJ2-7	ASSLSFRDSTYEQY
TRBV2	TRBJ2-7	ASSDQTGNEQY
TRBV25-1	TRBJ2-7	ASSESDGHEQY
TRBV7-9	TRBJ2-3	ASSFRGGRTDTQY
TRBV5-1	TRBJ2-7	ASSTGHEQY
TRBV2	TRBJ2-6	ASSEVGLASSGANVLT
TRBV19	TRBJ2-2	ASCNRKTGELF
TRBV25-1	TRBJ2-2	ASNGQEDGGELF
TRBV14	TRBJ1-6	ASSQAGGANSPLH
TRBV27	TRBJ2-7	ASSLSPWREGSYEQY
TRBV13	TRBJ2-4	ASGLRIAKNIQY
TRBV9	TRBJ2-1	ASSVVAAGAYNEQF
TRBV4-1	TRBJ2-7	ASSRSRDSLHEQY
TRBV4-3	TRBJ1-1	ASSHHLRRGDEAF
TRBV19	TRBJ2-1	ASSMLASYNEQF
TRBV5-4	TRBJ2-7	ASSLRLAASYEQY
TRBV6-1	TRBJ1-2	ASSEAGTVYYGYT
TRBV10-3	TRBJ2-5	AISGTGLGETQY
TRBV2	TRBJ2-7	ASTPYSDSYEQY
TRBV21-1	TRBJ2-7	ASSRGDTYEQY
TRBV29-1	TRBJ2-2	SVASRNTGELF
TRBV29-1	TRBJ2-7	SVEDRGGNYEQY